This TCR beta chain was identified during a study of cytotoxic CD8 clonotypes in ibrutinib-treated CLL. Germline V gene sequence: CDR1 SNHLY, CDR2 FYNNEI. The CDR3 totals 15 residues. Between the trimmed V and J ends, which lost 4 bases and 2 bases, there was a span of 15 bases. Produced via immunoSEQ multiplex PCR; TCRdb's table is partial and in-frame only. This sample has around 41,000 clones; about three quarters occur once, and the top ten carry around 10%. V gene TRBV2 combines with J gene TRBJ2-7; D is uncertain. Sequencing was performed on PBMCs, taken at disease progression, from a patient treated with ibrutinib. The source is a human donor with chronic lymphocytic leukemia. Here the CDR3 DNA reads TGTGCCAGCAGTGGTGAGGCCCAAGGAACCTACGAGCAGTACTTC. Protein sequence: CASSGEAQGTYEQYF. The complete variable domain, with remaining parts taken from reference TRBV2 and TRBJ2-7, reads EPEVTQTPSHQVTQMGQEVILRCVPISNHLYFYWYRQILGQKVEFLVSFYNNEISEKSEIFDDQFSVERPDGSNFTLKIRSTKLEDSAMYFCASSGEAQGTYEQYFGPGTRLTVT.